Below are 32 T cell receptor beta chains sequenced from a single sample in a study of T-cell reconstitution after alpha-beta-depleted transplantation in children. Preparation of the TCRbeta library used unique molecular identifiers. Using its own MiXCR run on the PCR reads, TCRdb lists one record per CDR3 protein. Here the sample spans approximately 490,000 distinct CDR3 sequences, about 10% being singletons. Source: PBMCs, taken before TCRalphabeta/CD19-depleted stem cell transplant. The receptors were gathered from a child aged 2 to 10 with inherited bone marrow failure, due to receive a stem cell transplant.

The rearrangement links TRBV11-1 to TRBJ1-2; D unclear. CDR1 is SGHAT, CDR2 FQDESV, per germline (reference sequence). This CDR3 spans 14 amino acids. The germline V and J ends were trimmed by 0 bases and 4 bases, with 9 bases remaining between them. This CDR3 reads CASSLAGPSYGYTF. Here the CDR3 DNA reads TGTGCCAGCAGCTTAGCTGGGCCAAGCTATGGCTACACCTTC.

This clonotype was counted at least ten times. The V gene is TRBV24-1, the J gene TRBJ2-1; TRBD2 is a possible D gene (5 bases). Germline values: CDR1 KGHDR, CDR2 SFDVKD. V shed 5 bases and J shed 3 bases, with 10 bases lying between them. The CDR3 is made up of 14 amino acids. The CDR3 DNA reads as TGTGCCACCAGTGCTGGACGGGACTACAATGAGCAGTTCTTC. Residues: CATSAGRDYNEQFF.

This clonotype has ten or more counts. The chain combines TRBV27 with TRBJ2-3, with D perhaps TRBD2 (5 bases). Between the trimmed V and J ends, which lost 4 bases and 2 bases, there was a span of 13 bases. The CDR3 totals 15 residues. Germline lookup yields CDR1 MNHEY and CDR2 SMNVEV (reference sequence). The CDR3: CASSSLGGSTDTQYF. The CDR3 bases are TGTGCCAGCAGTTCCCTAGGAGGTTCCACAGATACGCAGTATTTT.

The table lists this clonotype with many counts. The chain uses TRBV12-3 or TRBV12-4 and TRBJ2-1, with TRBD1 as a possible D gene (5 bases). The ends were cut back, 2 bases at V and 13 bases at J, with 15 bases in the middle. The CDR3 totals 13 residues. The CDR3 region has the DNA TGTGCCAGCAGTTTACCCCAGGGCCCTCACCAGTTCTTC. The encoded protein is CASSLPQGPHQFF.

In its sample, this clonotype was seen many times. The chain joins TRBV12-3 or TRBV12-4 to TRBJ1-5; D is unresolved. CDR3 length equals 15 residues. V dropped 6 bases and J dropped 2 bases, with 14 bases sitting between them. For the CDR3, the DNA is TGTGCCAGCAGAATTAGAGATAATGGCAATCAGCCCCAGCATTTT. Residues: CASRIRDNGNQPQHF.

This clonotype has ten or more counts. The CDR3 coding sequence is TGTGCCAGCAAGATGCACACCGGGGAGCTGTTTTTT. It encodes CASKMHTGELFF. This chain connects TRBV25-1 to TRBJ2-2; D unresolved. The V gene's germline CDR1 is MGHDK and CDR2 SYGVNS. This CDR3 comprises 12 residues. V was pared by 7 bases and J by 3 bases, with 6 bases between.

Points on this clonotype: This may be a read error: a much more frequent sequence differs by one nucleotide. The CDR3 DNA follows: TGCAGTGCTAACACTAGCGGGAGGTCCGCAGATACGCAGTATTTT. Translating gives CSANTSGRSADTQYF. The chain is built from TRBV20-1 and TRBJ2-3; 12 bases map to TRBD2. V was pared by 4 bases and J by 4 bases, with 6 bases of the junction left unmatched. CDR1 is DFQATT, CDR2 SNEGSKA, per germline (reference sequence). This CDR3 is built from 15 residues.

This clonotype has ten or more counts. The J gene is TRBJ2-5, the V gene TRBV7-9; D ambiguous. Germline V gives CDR1 SEHNR, CDR2 FQNEAQ (reference sequence). Between the trimmed V and J ends, which lost 3 bases and 4 bases, there was a span of 9 bases. The CDR3 is made up of 13 amino acids. The CDR3 protein is CASSFARLETQYF. The CDR3 region has the DNA TGTGCCAGCAGCTTCGCCAGGTTAGAGACCCAGTACTTC.

This clonotype was counted at least ten times. The V gene is TRBV20-1, the J gene TRBJ2-6; D might be TRBD1 or TRBD2, each matching 5 bases. The CDR3 is 15 amino acids. With 5 bases removed from V and 2 bases from J, the gap between germline ends came to 13 bases. CDR1 and CDR2 from the germline V gene are DFQATT and SNEGSKA (reference sequence). The CDR3 DNA sequence: TGCAGTGCTGACTACTGGGGACCTGGGGCCAACGTCCTGACTTTC. It is translated as CSADYWGPGANVLTF.

Points on this clonotype: A much larger clonotype is one base distant, so this may be a read error. The rearrangement uses TRBV28 and TRBJ1-6, with 8 bases matching TRBD1. The CDR3 is 14 amino acids. Germline V gene sequence: CDR1 MDHEN, CDR2 SYDVKM. J lost 7 bases, V lost 9 bases, and 8 bases had no gene match. The CDR3 DNA is TGTGCCAGAAGGTGGACAGGGCGAAATTCACCCCTCCACTTT. Its protein is CARRWTGRNSPLHF.

V and J are TRBV3-1 and TRBJ2-7; D remains unclear. With 2 bases removed from V and 3 bases from J, the gap between germline ends came to 5 bases. The CDR3 length is 12 residues. CDR1 and CDR2 from the germline V gene are LGHDT and YNNKEL (reference sequence). The CDR3 reads CASSQQFYEQYF. The CDR3 DNA reads TGTGCCAGCAGCCAACAATTCTACGAGCAGTACTTC.

This clonotype was seen many times. CDR3: CASSQDSNPPFSYEQYF. CDR3 sequence (DNA): TGCGCCAGCAGCCAAGATTCTAACCCCCCTTTTTCCTACGAGCAGTACTTC. The rearrangement joins TRBV4-3 to TRBJ2-7; D is unresolved. Germline CDR1 is LGHNA and CDR2 is YSLEER. The CDR3 consists of 17 residues. The V end was cut by 0 bases, the J end by 1 base, with 16 bases between.

The table lists this clonotype with many counts. The chain combines TRBV20-1 with TRBJ1-1; TRBD1 matches 8 bases. The CDR3 loop spans 15 amino acids. V was pared by 3 bases and J by 3 bases, with 9 bases of the junction left unmatched. Germline CDR1 reads DFQATT; CDR2 reads SNEGSKA (reference sequence). The CDR3 protein is CSASSQGAPDTEAFF. DNA for the CDR3: TGCAGTGCTAGTAGTCAGGGGGCCCCGGACACTGAAGCTTTCTTT.

This clonotype was counted at least ten times. The chain links TRBV12-3 or TRBV12-4 to TRBJ1-1; D possibly corresponds to TRBD1 (6 bases). The CDR3 extends over 14 amino acids. Trimming stripped 7 bases from V and 3 bases from J, with 15 bases between. The CDR3 sequence is CASTPGGRDTEAFF. In DNA, the CDR3 is TGTGCCAGCACCCCTGGGGGGCGAGACACTGAAGCTTTCTTT.

This clonotype appeared many times. The chain combines TRBV7-2 with TRBJ2-1; D is tentatively TRBD1 or TRBD2 (5 bases each). V was shortened by 7 bases and J by 7 bases, with 11 bases between the two germline ends. The CDR3 totals 12 residues. Germline V lookup: CDR1 SGHTA, CDR2 FQGNSA. The CDR3 DNA is TGTGCCAGCAAAATATGGGGGAATGAGCAGTTCTTC. It specifies CASKIWGNEQFF.

This clonotype was picked up many times. CDR3 protein: CASSQWTYEQYF. The CDR3 DNA reads as TGTGCCAGCAGCCAATGGACCTACGAGCAGTACTTC. The chain joins TRBV14 to TRBJ2-7; D is uncertain. Per the germline V gene, CDR1 is SGHDN and CDR2 is FVKESK. V dropped 2 bases and J dropped 2 bases, with 4 bases sitting between them. The length of the CDR3 is 12 residues. Drawing the rest from reference TRBV14 and TRBJ2-7, the complete variable domain is EAGVTQFPSHSVIEKGQTVTLRCDPISGHDNLYWYRRVMGKEIKFLLHFVKESKQDESGMPNNRFLAERTGGTYSTLKVQPAELEDSGVYFCASSQWTYEQYFGPGTRLTVT.

This clonotype was detected many times. The rearrangement links TRBV12-3 or TRBV12-4 to TRBJ2-7; 7 nucleotides line up with TRBD2. This CDR3 spans 15 amino acids. The junction had 4 bases not matched to a gene; V was cut back by 2 bases and J by 0 bases. CDR3 sequence: CASSLKGGSSYEQYF. In DNA, the CDR3 is TGTGCCAGCAGTTTAAAAGGCGGGAGCTCCTACGAGCAGTACTTC.

Details on this clonotype: A read error may be the cause here, since a much bigger clone is one base away. No conserved phenylalanine or tryptophan ends this CDR3, so it is likely a read error. This chain links TRBV20-1 with TRBJ1-6; D unresolved. Trimming left V 5 bases short and J 0 bases short, with 11 bases between. Germline loops: CDR1 DFQATT, CDR2 SNEGSKA (reference sequence). The CDR3 has 15 amino acids. Written as DNA, the CDR3 is TGCAGTGCTGACGTACCTGGCTCCTATAATTCACCCCTCCACTCT. Protein sequence: CSADVPGSYNSPLHS.

At least ten counts were recorded for this clonotype. This chain joins TRBV5-4 and TRBJ2-3; D is undetermined. Looked up from germline, CDR1 is SGHNT and CDR2 is YYREEE (reference sequence). Between the trimmed V and J ends, which lost 6 bases and 4 bases, there was a span of 9 bases. The CDR3 totals 12 residues. The CDR3, as DNA: TGTGCCAGCACTGGGCCTGCAGATACGCAGTATTTT. It encodes CASTGPADTQYF.

This clonotype was counted only a few times. The chain joins TRBV19 to TRBJ2-6; no definite D call. Germline CDR1 is LNHDA and CDR2 is SQIVND (reference sequence). V dropped 1 base and J dropped 0 bases, with 4 bases sitting between them. The CDR3 is 15 amino acids. CDR3 nucleotide sequence: TGTGCCAGTAGTATAGTTGACTCTGGGGCCAACGTCCTGACTTTC. Protein sequence: CASSIVDSGANVLTF.

The V call is TRBV3-1, the J call TRBJ2-7; 8 positions match TRBD1. Germline V gene sequence: CDR1 LGHDT, CDR2 YNNKEL (reference sequence). The junction had 24 bases not matched to a gene; V was cut back by 11 bases and J by 3 bases. CDR3 size: 18 residues. The CDR3 is CACCQDLGPGGFLYEQYF. CDR3 DNA: TGTGCCTGCTGCCAAGATCTAGGGCCAGGGGGCTTTCTCTACGAGCAGTACTTC.

This clonotype appeared a few times. This chain links TRBV7-9 with TRBJ2-7, with 7 bases identical to TRBD2. Germline CDR1 and CDR2: SEHNR and FQNEAQ (reference sequence). The CDR3 runs 16 residues. The trim removed 4 bases at V and 0 bases at J, leaving 9 bases unmatched. Here the CDR3 DNA reads TGTGCCAGCAGCTCAGACCTAGCGGAGAGCTCCTACGAGCAGTACTTC. Translation: CASSSDLAESSYEQYF.

This clonotype was detected many times. V gene TRBV19 combines with J gene TRBJ2-1; TRBD2 might be the D (6 bases). This CDR3 comprises 15 residues. Trimming cost V 6 bases and J 0 bases, with 12 bases left between them. Germline V CDR1 and CDR2: LNHDA, SQIVND (reference sequence). The CDR3 is CASSADGSSYNEQFF. The CDR3 DNA reads as TGTGCCAGTAGCGCAGACGGGAGCTCCTACAATGAGCAGTTCTTC. The whole variable domain, filled in from reference TRBV19 and TRBJ2-1, reads DGGITQSPKYLFRKEGQNVTLSCEQNLNHDAMYWYRQDPGQGLRLIYYSQIVNDFQKGDIAEGYSVSREKKESFPLTVTSAQKNPTAFYLCASSADGSSYNEQFFGPGTRLTVL.

This clonotype came up many times. V usage is TRBV27 and J usage is TRBJ2-3, with D tentatively TRBD1 or TRBD2 (5 bases each). Germline values: CDR1 MNHEY, CDR2 SMNVEV (reference sequence). The CDR3 runs to 14 residues. Trimming removed 5 bases from V and 6 bases from J, with 15 bases in between. CDR3 sequence: CASSAANWGDTQYF. The CDR3 DNA reads as TGTGCCAGCAGTGCAGCCAATTGGGGGGATACGCAGTATTTT.

The V call is TRBV9, the J call TRBJ2-1; the match to TRBD1 covers 8 bases. This CDR3 is 15 amino acids long. The germline V gene encodes CDR1 SGDLS and CDR2 YYNGEE. Trimming took 4 bases from V and 9 from J; bases not matched to a gene: 12. The CDR3 DNA follows: TGTGCCAGCAGCCCATTCACAGGGGGTGTCGGTGAGCAGTTCTTC. Translation: CASSPFTGGVGEQFF.

This clonotype was seen at least ten times. CDR3 loop: CASTIAGETQYF. Here the CDR3 DNA reads TGTGCCAGCACCATAGCGGGAGAGACCCAGTACTTC. The chain recombines TRBV11-3 with TRBJ2-5; 7 bases are a match to TRBD2. After removal of 7 bases from V and 4 bases from J, the junction contained 3 bases not matched to a gene. Germline-derived CDR1 and CDR2 are SGHNT and YENEEA. The CDR3 covers 12 residues.

Ten or more counts support this clonotype. This chain joins TRBV20-1 and TRBJ2-7; 11 positions match TRBD2. Germline loops: CDR1 DFQATT, CDR2 SNEGSKA (reference sequence). The CDR3 covers 16 residues. V was pared by 5 bases and J by 1 base, with 10 bases of the junction left unmatched. The CDR3 region has the DNA TGCAGTGCTCGCCCTCAACTAGCGGGAGTGTCCTACGAGCAGTACTTC. It yields the protein CSARPQLAGVSYEQYF.

This clonotype occurred many times. This CDR3 reads CASSLRGFYGYTF. For the CDR3, the DNA is TGTGCCAGCAGCTTAAGGGGGTTCTATGGCTACACCTTC. The rearrangement uses TRBV11-2 and TRBJ1-2; possibly TRBD1 for D (6 bases). Germline V lookup: CDR1 SGHAT, CDR2 FQNNGV. Trimming took 2 bases from V and 4 from J, leaving 8 bases between them. The CDR3 sequence is 13 residues long.

This clonotype has a count of ten or more. This chain uses TRBV24-1 with TRBJ2-7; 9 bases are a match to TRBD2. Unmatched junction bases numbered 10, after V lost 11 bases and J lost 3 bases. The germline CDR1 and CDR2 sequences are KGHDR and SFDVKD. This CDR3 has 14 amino acids. The CDR3 loop reads CANEAGGPIYEQYF. CDR3 bases: TGTGCCAACGAGGCGGGAGGGCCCATCTACGAGCAGTACTTC.

This clonotype was counted ten times or more. V usage is TRBV3-1 and J usage is TRBJ2-1; TRBD2 agrees at 16 bases. The CDR3 sequence is 17 residues long. CDR1 is LGHDT, CDR2 YNNKEL, per germline (reference sequence). After removal of 4 bases from V and 10 bases from J, the junction contained 10 bases not matched to a gene. The CDR3 reads CASSLGLAGGFGGEQFF. The CDR3 coding sequence is TGTGCCAGCAGCCTGGGACTAGCGGGAGGGTTTGGAGGGGAGCAGTTCTTC.

This clonotype came up many times. The V call is TRBV28, the J call TRBJ2-7; maybe TRBD2 (5 bases). The CDR3 spans 13 residues. Looked up from germline, CDR1 is MDHEN and CDR2 is SYDVKM. Trimming took off 2 bases at V and 5 bases at J, with 10 bases between the two ends. The CDR3 DNA follows: TGTGCCAGCAGTTTAGGCAGGAGGAACGAGCAGTACTTC. Amino acid sequence: CASSLGRRNEQYF. The full variable domain, in which reference TRBV28 and TRBJ2-7 provide the parts outside the CDR3, is DVKVTQSSRYLVKRTGEKVFLECVQDMDHENMFWYRQDPGLGLRLIYFSYDVKMKEKGDIPEGYSVSREKKERFSLILESASTNQTSMYLCASSLGRRNEQYFGPGTRLTVT.

The chain combines TRBV20-1 with TRBJ1-5, with D perhaps TRBD1 (5 bases). Trimming pared 7 bases from V and 0 bases from J, leaving 13 bases between. In germline, CDR1 is DFQATT, CDR2 SNEGSKA (reference sequence). The CDR3 is made up of 14 amino acids. This CDR3 is CSGLGVPSNQPQHF. The CDR3 nucleotides are TGCAGTGGGTTAGGGGTACCTAGCAATCAGCCCCAGCATTTT.